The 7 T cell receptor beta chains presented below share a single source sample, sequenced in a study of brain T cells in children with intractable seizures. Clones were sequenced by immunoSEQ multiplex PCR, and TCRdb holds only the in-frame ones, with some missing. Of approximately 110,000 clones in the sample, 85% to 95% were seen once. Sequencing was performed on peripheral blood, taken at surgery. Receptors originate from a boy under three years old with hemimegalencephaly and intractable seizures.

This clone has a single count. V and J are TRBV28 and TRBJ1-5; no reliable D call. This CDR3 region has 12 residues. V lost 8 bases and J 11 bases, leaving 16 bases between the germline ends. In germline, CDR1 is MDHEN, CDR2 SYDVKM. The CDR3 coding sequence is TGTGCCAGCTCCGCAACTCCGGTAGCCCAGCATTTT. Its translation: CASSATPVAQHF.

CDR3 loop: CASSPGGPGVYEQYF. Written as DNA, the CDR3 is TGTGCCAGCAGTCCGGGGGGCCCAGGTGTCTACGAGCAGTACTTC. The chain couples TRBV28 to TRBJ2-7; TRBD2 is a possible D gene (7 bases). CDR1 is MDHEN and CDR2 is SYDVKM in the germline V gene. The V and J ends lost 5 bases and 3 bases respectively, with 17 bases between them. CDR3 length: 15 residues.

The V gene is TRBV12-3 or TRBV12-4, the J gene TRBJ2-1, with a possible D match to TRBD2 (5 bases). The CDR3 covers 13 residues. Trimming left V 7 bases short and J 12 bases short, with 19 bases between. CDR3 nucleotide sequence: TGTGCCAGCACCCCAATCTCGGAGGCGACGCAGTTCTTC. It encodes CASTPISEATQFF.

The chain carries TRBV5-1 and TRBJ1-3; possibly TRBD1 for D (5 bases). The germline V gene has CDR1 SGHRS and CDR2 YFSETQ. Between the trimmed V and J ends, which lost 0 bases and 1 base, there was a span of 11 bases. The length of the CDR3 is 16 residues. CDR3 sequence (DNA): TGCGCCAGCAGCTTGGCGAACAGGCCGTCTGGAAACACCATATATTTT. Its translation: CASSLANRPSGNTIYF.

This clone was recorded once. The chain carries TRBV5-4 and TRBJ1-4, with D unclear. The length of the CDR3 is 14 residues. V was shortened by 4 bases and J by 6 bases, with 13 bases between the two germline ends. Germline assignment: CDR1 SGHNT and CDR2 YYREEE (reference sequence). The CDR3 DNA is TGTGCCAGCAGCGCTGCGGCTGATTATGAAAAACTGTTTTTT. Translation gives CASSAAADYEKLFF.

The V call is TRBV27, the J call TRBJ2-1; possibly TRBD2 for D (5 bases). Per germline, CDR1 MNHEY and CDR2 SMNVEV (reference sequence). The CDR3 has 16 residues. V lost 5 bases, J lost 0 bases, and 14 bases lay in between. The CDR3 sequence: CASSTLGGPSYNEQFF. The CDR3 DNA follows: TGTGCCAGCAGTACCCTTGGCGGGCCCTCCTACAATGAGCAGTTCTTC.

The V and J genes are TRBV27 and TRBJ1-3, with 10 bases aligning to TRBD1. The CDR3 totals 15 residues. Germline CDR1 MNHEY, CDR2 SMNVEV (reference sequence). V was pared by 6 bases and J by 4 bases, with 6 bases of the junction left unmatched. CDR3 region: CASSQGQGSGNTIYF. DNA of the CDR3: TGTGCCAGCAGCCAGGGACAGGGGAGCGGAAACACCATATATTTT.